These T cell receptor beta chains were read from a single sample in a study of cytomegalovirus exposure and HLA in healthy donors. The data were produced by immunoSEQ multiplex PCR, yet TCRdb's version contains in-frame clones alone and is incomplete. In the table there are some 110,000 clones, 73% of which are singletons. Source material: PBMCs. These receptors all stem from a man aged 55 to 69 in good health and CMV-seropositive. Both conserved end residues are part of each CDR3. The order of the fields is clone size, D gene, CDR3 length, J gene, V gene, CDR3 protein, CDR3 DNA. D genes are given only for firm matches. The size of a clone is reported for some rows only, either as once, few or many, or as a class for expanded clones.

size: many; D: .; length: 11; J: TRBJ2-3; V: TRBV5-8; CDR3: CASSPADTQYF; DNA: TGTGCCAGCAGCCCTGCAGATACGCAGTATTTT
size: .; D: .; length: 14; J: TRBJ2-6; V: TRBV28; CDR3: CASRQVSGANVLTF; DNA: TGTGCCAGCCGACAGGTCTCTGGGGCCAACGTCCTGACTTTC
size: .; D: TRBD2; length: 16; J: TRBJ2-1; V: TRBV18; CDR3: CASSLAGVIKYNEQFF; DNA: TGTGCCAGCTCACTAGCGGGGGTTATTAAGTACAATGAGCAGTTCTTC
size: .; D: TRBD1; length: 14; J: TRBJ2-2; V: TRBV5-1; CDR3: CASSTGVTAGELFF; DNA: TGCGCCAGCAGTACAGGGGTGACGGCCGGGGAGCTGTTTTTT
size: .; D: .; length: 14; J: TRBJ1-6; V: TRBV28; CDR3: CASGTIGDNSPLHF; DNA: TGTGCCAGCGGGACAATAGGGGATAATTCACCCCTCCACTTT
size: .; D: .; length: 18; J: TRBJ1-3; V: TRBV4-2; CDR3: CASSHPHWRGPSGNTIYF; DNA: TGTGCCAGCAGCCACCCCCATTGGCGGGGGCCATCTGGAAACACCATATATTTT
size: few; D: TRBD2; length: 17; J: TRBJ2-1; V: TRBV7-7; CDR3: CASSLGSAGGLRNEQFF; DNA: TGTGCTAGCAGCTTAGGTTCAGCGGGGGGGCTACGCAATGAGCAGTTCTTC
size: .; D: .; length: 14; J: TRBJ1-4; V: TRBV5-8; CDR3: CASSWLGGNEKLFF; DNA: TGTGCCAGCAGCTGGCTCGGCGGAAACGAAAAACTGTTTTTT
size: few; D: .; length: 16; J: TRBJ1-5; V: TRBV15; CDR3: CATSGDLADTVGAQHF; DNA: TGTGCCACCAGCGGCGACCTCGCGGACACGGTAGGAGCCCAGCATTTT
size: .; D: .; length: 13; J: TRBJ1-2; V: TRBV27; CDR3: CASSLIGESGYTF; DNA: TGTGCCAGCAGTTTGATCGGGGAAAGTGGCTACACCTTC
size: .; D: .; length: 15; J: TRBJ2-3; V: TRBV7-3; CDR3: CASSPGTSRSDTQYF; DNA: TGTGCCAGCAGCCCCGGGACTTCGCGGTCAGATACGCAGTATTTT
size: .; D: .; length: 16; J: TRBJ2-7; V: TRBV5-6; CDR3: CASSLLVGGPDFEQYF; DNA: TGTGCCAGCAGCTTGTTAGTGGGGGGGCCGGATTTCGAGCAGTACTTC
size: .; D: .; length: 13; J: TRBJ1-5; V: TRBV6-1; CDR3: CASRATVNRPQHF; DNA: TGTGCCAGCAGAGCGACAGTTAATCGGCCCCAGCATTTT
size: .; D: .; length: 13; J: TRBJ1-2; V: TRBV5-6; CDR3: CASSMTENYGYTF; DNA: TGTGCCAGCAGCATGACAGAAAACTATGGCTACACCTTC
size: .; D: .; length: 14; J: TRBJ1-1; V: TRBV28; CDR3: CASSSLRVNTEAFF; DNA: TGTGCCAGCAGTTCCCTCAGGGTGAACACTGAAGCTTTCTTT
size: .; D: TRBD1; length: 14; J: TRBJ1-2; V: TRBV28; CDR3: CAILLLDRNYGYTF; DNA: TGTGCCATACTTCTCTTGGACAGGAACTATGGCTACACCTTC
size: .; D: TRBD1; length: 13; J: TRBJ2-1; V: TRBV7-2; CDR3: CASSSAGGNEQFF; DNA: TGTGCCAGCAGCTCCGCAGGGGGCAATGAGCAGTTCTTC
size: .; D: TRBD2; length: 13; J: TRBJ2-7; V: TRBV6-1; CDR3: CASKEAGGREQYF; DNA: TGTGCCAGTAAAGAGGCGGGGGGTCGGGAGCAGTACTTC
size: .; D: .; length: 14; J: TRBJ1-2; V: TRBV28; CDR3: CASSLQGTFYGYTF; DNA: TGTGCCAGCAGTTTACAGGGCACTTTCTATGGCTACACCTTC
size: once; D: TRBD1; length: 13; J: TRBJ1-5; V: TRBV6-5; CDR3: CASRGQGRQPQHF; DNA: TGTGCCAGCAGAGGACAGGGGAGGCAGCCCCAGCATTTT
size: .; D: .; length: 13; J: TRBJ1-1; V: TRBV5-1; CDR3: CASSLVGRAEAFF; DNA: TGCGCCAGCAGCTTGGTAGGGAGGGCTGAAGCTTTCTTT
size: .; D: .; length: 15; J: TRBJ2-1; V: TRBV6-5; CDR3: CASSTTSREYNEQFF; DNA: TGTGCCAGCAGCACTACCTCAAGAGAATACAATGAGCAGTTCTTC